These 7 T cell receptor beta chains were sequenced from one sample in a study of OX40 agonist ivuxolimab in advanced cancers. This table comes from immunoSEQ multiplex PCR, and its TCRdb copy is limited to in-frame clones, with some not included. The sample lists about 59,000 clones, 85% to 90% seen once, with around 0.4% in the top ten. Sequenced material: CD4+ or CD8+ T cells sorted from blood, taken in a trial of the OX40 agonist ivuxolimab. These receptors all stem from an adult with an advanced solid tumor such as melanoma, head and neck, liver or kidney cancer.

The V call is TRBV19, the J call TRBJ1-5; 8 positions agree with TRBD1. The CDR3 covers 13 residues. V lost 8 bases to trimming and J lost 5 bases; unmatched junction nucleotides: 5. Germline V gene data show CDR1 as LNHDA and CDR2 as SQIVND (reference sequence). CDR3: CASGQGSDQPQHF. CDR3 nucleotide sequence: TGTGCCAGTGGACAGGGCTCGGATCAGCCCCAGCATTTT. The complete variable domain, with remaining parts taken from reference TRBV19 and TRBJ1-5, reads DGGITQSPKYLFRKEGQNVTLSCEQNLNHDAMYWYRQDPGQGLRLIYYSQIVNDFQKGDIAEGYSVSREKKESFPLTVTSAQKNPTAFYLCASGQGSDQPQHFGDGTRLSIL.

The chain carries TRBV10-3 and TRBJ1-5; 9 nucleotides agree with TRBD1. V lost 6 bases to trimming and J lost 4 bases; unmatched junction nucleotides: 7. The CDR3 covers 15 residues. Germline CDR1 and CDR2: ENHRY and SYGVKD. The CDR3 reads CAISFSGTGNQPQHF. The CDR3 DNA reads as TGTGCCATCAGCTTCTCCGGGACAGGGAATCAGCCCCAGCATTTT.

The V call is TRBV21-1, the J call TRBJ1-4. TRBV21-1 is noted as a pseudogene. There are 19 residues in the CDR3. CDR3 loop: CASSTHWDPGASTNEKLFF. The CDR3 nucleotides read TGTGCCAGCAGCACCCACTGGGACCCCGGGGCCTCCACTAATGAAAAACTGTTTTTT.

The CDR3 nucleotides are TGTGCCAGCAGCCAAGTTCTGGGGGCACGAGAAAAACTGTTTTTT. This translates into CASSQVLGAREKLFF. The chain has TRBV4-2 and TRBJ1-4, with D possibly matching TRBD1 (6 bases). The CDR3 is made up of 15 amino acids. Between the trimmed V and J ends, which lost 1 base and 8 bases, there was a span of 14 bases. Germline assignment: CDR1 LGHNA and CDR2 YNFKEQ.

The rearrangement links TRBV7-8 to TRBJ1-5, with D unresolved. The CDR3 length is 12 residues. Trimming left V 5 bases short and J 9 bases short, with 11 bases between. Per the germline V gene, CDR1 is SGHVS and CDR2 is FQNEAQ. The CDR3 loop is CASSLYTVPQHF. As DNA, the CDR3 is TGTGCCAGCAGCCTGTACACCGTGCCCCAGCATTTT.

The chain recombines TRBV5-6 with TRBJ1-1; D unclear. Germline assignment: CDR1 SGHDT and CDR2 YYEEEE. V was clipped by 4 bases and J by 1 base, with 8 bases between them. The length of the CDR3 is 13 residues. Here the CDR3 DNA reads TGTGCCAGCAGCCGAATCCAGAACACTGAAGCTTTCTTT. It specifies CASSRIQNTEAFF. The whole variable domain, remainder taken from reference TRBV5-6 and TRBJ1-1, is DAGVTQSPTHLIKTRGQQVTLRCSPKSGHDTVSWYQQALGQGPQFIFQYYEEEERQRGNFPDRFSGHQFPNYSSELNVNALLLGDSALYLCASSRIQNTEAFFGQGTRLTVV.

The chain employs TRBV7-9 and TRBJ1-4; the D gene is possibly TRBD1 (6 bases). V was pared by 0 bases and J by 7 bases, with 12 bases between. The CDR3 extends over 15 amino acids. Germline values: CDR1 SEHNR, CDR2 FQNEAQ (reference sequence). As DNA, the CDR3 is TGTGCCAGCAGCTTAGCGTCAGGGGAAGCTGAAAAACTGTTTTTT. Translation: CASSLASGEAEKLFF.